The clone carrying this TCR beta chain was detected a few times. This CDR3 comprises 12 residues. The germline CDR1 and CDR2 sequences are LNHDA and SQIVND (reference sequence). The germline V and J ends were trimmed by 11 bases and 0 bases, with 8 bases remaining between them. The sample is drawn from a study of shared clonotypes between healthy human individuals. TCRdb's copy holds only in-frame clones and misses some; the assay was immunoSEQ multiplex PCR. The table has roughly 500,000 clones, about 72% seen once. The rearrangement uses TRBV19 and TRBJ1-5; possibly TRBD1 for D (5 bases). The sequenced sample consisted of PBMCs. This TCR was recovered from a woman aged 40 to 49 in good health. Some clones in this sample may be carry-over from other donors' samples. CDR3 coding DNA: TGTGCCCCGGGGGGTAGCAATCAGCCCCAGCATTTT. Protein sequence: CAPGGSNQPQHF.